The rows below give T cell receptor beta chains drawn from one sample of a study of T cell repertoires in aging, cancer and after chemotherapy. TCRdb recomputed calls from the multiplex PCR reads with MiXCR, one row per CDR3 protein. The table lists thousands of distinct CDR3 sequences, around a fifth of them singletons, with 3.7% in the top ten. What was sequenced was blood. These receptors all come from a human donor in good health. The donor label of this sample is uncertain. CDR3s include the opening cysteine and the closing phenylalanine or tryptophan. The order of the fields is J gene, V gene, clone size, D gene, CDR3 DNA, CDR3 protein. A D gene is named only where the DNA matches it firmly. Some rows mark clone size as missing; the rest say once, few, many or name a class of expanded clone.

j_call: TRBJ2-3; v_call: TRBV20-1; clone_size: few; d_call: TRBD2; cdr3_nt: TGCAGTGTTTGGCTAGCGGGGGGGAACACAGATACGCAGTATTTT; cdr3_aa: CSVWLAGGNTDTQYF
j_call: TRBJ2-1; v_call: TRBV7-2; clone_size: .; d_call: TRBD1; cdr3_nt: TGTGCCAGCAGCTCAGGCTGGGACAGTCTTTACAATGAGCAGTTCTTC; cdr3_aa: CASSSGWDSLYNEQFF
j_call: TRBJ2-7; v_call: TRBV18; clone_size: .; d_call: .; cdr3_nt: TGTGTTAGCTCACCGGGAGCAGGGGAGTATGGCTACGAGCAGTACTTC; cdr3_aa: CVSSPGAGEYGYEQYF
j_call: TRBJ2-1; v_call: TRBV5-1; clone_size: few; d_call: TRBD1; cdr3_nt: TGCGCCAGCAGCTTGGGGGATACAGGGGATGAGCAGTTCTTC; cdr3_aa: CASSLGDTGDEQFF
j_call: TRBJ1-2; v_call: TRBV6-5; clone_size: medium-sized; d_call: TRBD1; cdr3_nt: TGTGCCAGCAGTTACTCGGTCGGACAGGGAGATGGCTATGGCTACACCTTC; cdr3_aa: CASSYSVGQGDGYGYTF
j_call: TRBJ2-5; v_call: TRBV20-1; clone_size: .; d_call: TRBD2; cdr3_nt: TGCAGTGCTAGTCGGGGGGAAGAGACCCAGTACTTC; cdr3_aa: CSASRGEETQYF
j_call: TRBJ2-2; v_call: TRBV28; clone_size: .; d_call: TRBD2; cdr3_nt: TGTGCCATAAGCGGGGGCCCGCACACCGGGGAGCTGCTTTTT; cdr3_aa: CAISGGPHTGELLF
j_call: TRBJ1-2; v_call: TRBV6-1; clone_size: medium-sized; d_call: .; cdr3_nt: TGTGCCAGCAGTGAAGGTCCGGGGGGAGCGGCCTATGGCTACACCTTC; cdr3_aa: CASSEGPGGAAYGYTF
j_call: TRBJ1-5; v_call: TRBV5-6; clone_size: few; d_call: TRBD1; cdr3_nt: TGTGCCAGCAGCTTAGGGGGCTCGGGCAATCAGCCCCAGCATTTT; cdr3_aa: CASSLGGSGNQPQHF
j_call: TRBJ2-1; v_call: TRBV4-2; clone_size: medium-sized; d_call: .; cdr3_nt: TGTGCCAGCAGCCAAGATCGTGATGAGCAGTTCTTC; cdr3_aa: CASSQDRDEQFF
j_call: TRBJ1-2; v_call: TRBV12-3/TRBV12-4; clone_size: medium-sized; d_call: .; cdr3_nt: TGTGCCAGCAGTTTATCCGGGCTGCTCTACACCTTC; cdr3_aa: CASSLSGLLYTF
j_call: TRBJ2-7; v_call: TRBV6-2/TRBV6-3; clone_size: medium-sized; d_call: TRBD1; cdr3_nt: TGTGCCAGCAGCTGGGACAGGGGGAAAATGTACGAGCAGTACTTC; cdr3_aa: CASSWDRGKMYEQYF
j_call: TRBJ2-3; v_call: TRBV20-1; clone_size: .; d_call: TRBD2; cdr3_nt: TGCAGTGCTACAACGACTAGCGGTAACACAGATACGCAGTATTTT; cdr3_aa: CSATTTSGNTDTQYF
j_call: TRBJ1-6; v_call: TRBV7-2; clone_size: medium-sized; d_call: .; cdr3_nt: TGTGCCAGCCGCCCGACAGGCTATAATTCACCCCTCCACTTT; cdr3_aa: CASRPTGYNSPLHF
j_call: TRBJ2-1; v_call: TRBV15; clone_size: medium-sized; d_call: TRBD2; cdr3_nt: TGTGCCACCAGCAGGGGAGGGACTAGTTCCTACAATGAGCAGTTCTTC; cdr3_aa: CATSRGGTSSYNEQFF
j_call: TRBJ1-1; v_call: TRBV5-1; clone_size: .; d_call: .; cdr3_nt: TGTGCCAGCAGCTTAGGAGCCACTGAAGCTTTCTTT; cdr3_aa: CASSLGATEAFF
j_call: TRBJ2-7; v_call: TRBV7-2; clone_size: .; d_call: .; cdr3_nt: TGTGCCAGCAGCTTAAGGGTACACTACGAGCAGTACTTC; cdr3_aa: CASSLRVHYEQYF
j_call: TRBJ2-5; v_call: TRBV27; clone_size: .; d_call: TRBD2; cdr3_nt: TGTGCCAGCAGTTTATCTAGCGGGAGGGCCTGGGAGACCCAGTACTTC; cdr3_aa: CASSLSSGRAWETQYF
j_call: TRBJ2-7; v_call: TRBV6-1; clone_size: few; d_call: TRBD1; cdr3_nt: TGTGCCCCCGGACAGGGGAAGATTGGCGAGCAGTACTTC; cdr3_aa: CAPGQGKIGEQYF
j_call: TRBJ2-7; v_call: TRBV7-9; clone_size: medium-sized; d_call: .; cdr3_nt: TGTGCCAGCACCAGGGGAAGCCTCGAGCAGTACTTC; cdr3_aa: CASTRGSLEQYF
j_call: TRBJ1-2; v_call: TRBV7-9; clone_size: medium-sized; d_call: .; cdr3_nt: TGTGCCAGCAGCCCCTTAGGGACTAACTATGGCTACACCTTC; cdr3_aa: CASSPLGTNYGYTF
j_call: TRBJ1-5; v_call: TRBV6-2/TRBV6-3; clone_size: medium-sized; d_call: .; cdr3_nt: TGTGCCAGCAGTTACACTTGGGGTCCGAATCAGCCCCAGCATTTT; cdr3_aa: CASSYTWGPNQPQHF
j_call: TRBJ1-6; v_call: TRBV6-5; clone_size: medium-sized; d_call: TRBD1; cdr3_nt: TGTGCCAGCAGTCCGACGGGACAGGGGGTTTGGTCACCCCTCCACTTT; cdr3_aa: CASSPTGQGVWSPLHF
j_call: TRBJ2-3; v_call: TRBV10-3; clone_size: medium-sized; d_call: .; cdr3_nt: TGTGCCATCAGTGAGTCGGACGTCACAGATACGCAGTATTTT; cdr3_aa: CAISESDVTDTQYF
j_call: TRBJ2-3; v_call: TRBV5-1; clone_size: few; d_call: TRBD2; cdr3_nt: TGCGCCAGCAGCTCTACTAGCGGAGGGGATACGCAGTATTTT; cdr3_aa: CASSSTSGGDTQYF
j_call: TRBJ2-5; v_call: TRBV7-2; clone_size: medium-sized; d_call: .; cdr3_nt: TGTGCCAGCAGCTCGACTGCTGCCCTTGAGACCCAGTACTTC; cdr3_aa: CASSSTAALETQYF
j_call: TRBJ1-2; v_call: TRBV6-5; clone_size: medium-sized; d_call: TRBD1; cdr3_nt: TGTGCCAGCAGTTTACAGGGGAACTATGGCTACACCTTC; cdr3_aa: CASSLQGNYGYTF
j_call: TRBJ2-5; v_call: TRBV29-1; clone_size: .; d_call: TRBD2; cdr3_nt: TGCAGCGTTCGGACTAGCGGGGCTATATGGGAGACCCAGTACTTC; cdr3_aa: CSVRTSGAIWETQYF
j_call: TRBJ1-1; v_call: TRBV12-3/TRBV12-4; clone_size: few; d_call: .; cdr3_nt: TGTGCCAGCAGTTTAGGTCAGGTCGGCCGGACTGAAGCTTTCTTT; cdr3_aa: CASSLGQVGRTEAFF
j_call: TRBJ1-1; v_call: TRBV7-9; clone_size: .; d_call: TRBD1; cdr3_nt: TGTGCCAGCAGCTTTGGGCAGGGGGCTACGGGGACAACTGAAGCTTTCTTT; cdr3_aa: CASSFGQGATGTTEAFF
j_call: TRBJ1-4; v_call: TRBV11-2; clone_size: few; d_call: .; cdr3_nt: TGTGCCAGCAGCGTTCAAGGGGATGAAAAACTGTTTTTT; cdr3_aa: CASSVQGDEKLFF
j_call: TRBJ2-3; v_call: TRBV4-2; clone_size: .; d_call: TRBD2; cdr3_nt: TGTGCCAGCAGCCAAGTACCGGGCGGGGGGGCTACAGATACGCAGTATTTT; cdr3_aa: CASSQVPGGGATDTQYF
j_call: TRBJ2-3; v_call: TRBV7-6; clone_size: medium-sized; d_call: TRBD2; cdr3_nt: TGTGCCAGCAGCTTTAGCGGGGGCTCAGATACGCAGTATTTT; cdr3_aa: CASSFSGGSDTQYF
j_call: TRBJ2-7; v_call: TRBV6-1; clone_size: medium-sized; d_call: TRBD1; cdr3_nt: TGTGCCTACCGGACAGGGGGCAACGAGCAGTACTTC; cdr3_aa: CAYRTGGNEQYF
j_call: TRBJ2-3; v_call: TRBV7-2; clone_size: .; d_call: TRBD2; cdr3_nt: TGTGCCAGCAGCTTCCATTTAGGACTAGCGGGGGGTTCAGATACGCAGTATTTT; cdr3_aa: CASSFHLGLAGGSDTQYF
j_call: TRBJ2-5; v_call: TRBV4-3; clone_size: .; d_call: TRBD1; cdr3_nt: TGCGCCAGCAGCCAAGACAGGAGGACAGGGGGCGAAGAGACCCAGTACTTC; cdr3_aa: CASSQDRRTGGEETQYF
j_call: TRBJ1-3; v_call: TRBV7-6; clone_size: medium-sized; d_call: .; cdr3_nt: TGTGCCAGCAGCTTATTTAACAGCCACTCTGGAAACACCATATATTTT; cdr3_aa: CASSLFNSHSGNTIYF
j_call: TRBJ1-1; v_call: TRBV6-2/TRBV6-3; clone_size: medium-sized; d_call: .; cdr3_nt: TGTGCCAGCAGATGGACAGTGAACACTGAAGCTTTCTTT; cdr3_aa: CASRWTVNTEAFF
j_call: TRBJ1-4; v_call: TRBV7-2; clone_size: few; d_call: .; cdr3_nt: TGTGCCAGCAGCTCCCCGGGCTTCGAAGGAGAAAAACTGTTTTTT; cdr3_aa: CASSSPGFEGEKLFF
j_call: TRBJ2-7; v_call: TRBV19; clone_size: once; d_call: .; cdr3_nt: TGTGCCAGTAGTCAAGGGCCCCTCTTC; cdr3_aa: CASSQGPLF
j_call: TRBJ2-7; v_call: TRBV6-2/TRBV6-3; clone_size: medium-sized; d_call: .; cdr3_nt: TGTGCCAGCAGTTACGGGTATAGGTACGAGCAGTACTTC; cdr3_aa: CASSYGYRYEQYF
j_call: TRBJ2-1; v_call: TRBV4-3; clone_size: medium-sized; d_call: .; cdr3_nt: TGCGCCAGCAGCCAAGCACCCGGGGACTACAATGAGCAGTTCTTC; cdr3_aa: CASSQAPGDYNEQFF
j_call: TRBJ2-5; v_call: TRBV20-1; clone_size: few; d_call: TRBD2; cdr3_nt: TGCAGTGCTGGGACTAGCCAAGAGACCCAGTACTTC; cdr3_aa: CSAGTSQETQYF
j_call: TRBJ2-5; v_call: TRBV28; clone_size: .; d_call: TRBD2; cdr3_nt: TGTGCCAGCCGGCGGGGGGGGGCCGGGGAGACCCAGTACTTC; cdr3_aa: CASRRGGAGETQYF
j_call: TRBJ1-5; v_call: TRBV10-3; clone_size: medium-sized; d_call: TRBD1; cdr3_nt: TGTGCCATCAGTGAGGTACCGGGACAGGGTTTTCAGCCCCAGCATTTT; cdr3_aa: CAISEVPGQGFQPQHF
j_call: TRBJ2-1; v_call: TRBV5-5; clone_size: medium-sized; d_call: .; cdr3_nt: TGTGCCAGCAGCTCGTCGCCCAAACCACAAGAATCTGAGCAGTTCTTC; cdr3_aa: CASSSSPKPQESEQFF
j_call: TRBJ2-1; v_call: TRBV5-1; clone_size: few; d_call: .; cdr3_nt: TGCGCCAGCAGCTGGAGGCAGGGGTCGGTCAATGAGCAGTTCTTC; cdr3_aa: CASSWRQGSVNEQFF
j_call: TRBJ1-6; v_call: TRBV7-9; clone_size: few; d_call: TRBD1; cdr3_nt: TGTGCCAGCAGCGCCGGACAGGGGGATACACCCCTCCACTTT; cdr3_aa: CASSAGQGDTPLHF
j_call: TRBJ1-6; v_call: TRBV12-3/TRBV12-4; clone_size: few; d_call: .; cdr3_nt: TGTGCCAGCAGTCAATCTCAGAATTCACCCCTCCACTTT; cdr3_aa: CASSQSQNSPLHF
j_call: TRBJ2-3; v_call: TRBV20-1; clone_size: few; d_call: TRBD2; cdr3_nt: TGCAGTGCTAGCCCACTAGCGGGAGGTGGCGATACGCAGTATTTT; cdr3_aa: CSASPLAGGGDTQYF
j_call: TRBJ2-5; v_call: TRBV6-1; clone_size: once; d_call: .; cdr3_nt: TGTGCCAGCAGTGAAGCTTTGGGCCGGGAGACCCAGTACTTC; cdr3_aa: CASSEALGRETQYF